These T cell receptor beta chains were read from a single sample in a study of T cell clonotyping in hematopoietic cell transplantation. The assay was immunoSEQ multiplex PCR, and TCRdb's table has in-frame clones only and misses some. The sample includes approximately 6,200 clones, approximately 91% of them seen just once. Sequences were derived from peripheral blood mononuclear cells, sampled 100 days after allogeneic stem cell transplant. The receptors were gathered from a female patient in her fifties who had an allogeneic stem cell transplant from a related donor, so the T cells may come from the graft donor. Some clones in this sample may be carry-over from other donors' samples. Each CDR3 is given with its conserved first and last residue. Each record gives: clone size, V gene, J gene, D gene, CDR3 DNA, CDR3 protein. D genes are given only for firm matches. Not all rows give a size; the values are once, few, many and, for expanded clones, a class.

size: once
V: TRBV4-3
J: TRBJ1-3
D: NA
DNA: TGCGCCAGCAGCCAAGGGGGATCGGGATCTGGAAACACCATATATTTT
CDR3: CASSQGGSGSGNTIYF

size: NA
V: TRBV29-1
J: TRBJ2-5
D: NA
DNA: TGCAGCGTACAGGACCAGTCTACGCCCCAAGAGACCCAGTACTTC
CDR3: CSVQDQSTPQETQYF

size: NA
V: TRBV19
J: TRBJ2-3
D: TRBD2
DNA: TGTGCCAGTAGGGGATTTGTTGCGGGAGCGCAGTATTTT
CDR3: CASRGFVAGAQYF

size: NA
V: TRBV6-5
J: TRBJ2-7
D: NA
DNA: TGTGCCAGCAGTGCTCTTACCGGGGGCTTATACGAGCAGTACTTC
CDR3: CASSALTGGLYEQYF

size: NA
V: TRBV11-2
J: TRBJ2-7
D: NA
DNA: TGTGCCAGCAGCTACTCCTACGAGCAGTACTTC
CDR3: CASSYSYEQYF

size: NA
V: TRBV5-5
J: TRBJ1-1
D: NA
DNA: TGTGCCAGCAGCTTAGGACCGGTTGGATACACTGAAGCTTTCTTT
CDR3: CASSLGPVGYTEAFF

size: NA
V: TRBV27
J: TRBJ1-1
D: TRBD1
DNA: TGTGCCAGCAGGCCCGGGACAGGGGCTGAAGCTTTCTTT
CDR3: CASRPGTGAEAFF

size: NA
V: TRBV6-5
J: TRBJ1-1
D: NA
DNA: TGTGCCAGCACCCGGGGCCCCGACAGGAACACTGAAGCTTTCTTT
CDR3: CASTRGPDRNTEAFF

size: NA
V: TRBV28
J: TRBJ1-1
D: TRBD1
DNA: TGTGCCAGCAGTTTACCGGGACAGGACGCGAAAGCTTTCTTT
CDR3: CASSLPGQDAKAFF

size: NA
V: TRBV10-3
J: TRBJ1-5
D: NA
DNA: TGTGCCATCAGTGAGGATAACCGGGGCCTCAATCAGCCCCAGCATTTT
CDR3: CAISEDNRGLNQPQHF

size: NA
V: TRBV11-3
J: TRBJ1-1
D: NA
DNA: TGTGCCAGCAGCTTTACATCGATTGGTGAAGCTTTCTTT
CDR3: CASSFTSIGEAFF

size: NA
V: TRBV4-3
J: TRBJ2-7
D: TRBD1
DNA: TGCGCCAGCAGCCAAAGACCTCCGGGACAGGGGGACGAGCAGTACTTC
CDR3: CASSQRPPGQGDEQYF

size: NA
V: TRBV29-1
J: TRBJ1-6
D: NA
DNA: TGCAGCGCTCAAGGTGGGGTAGACTCACCCCTCCACTTT
CDR3: CSAQGGVDSPLHF

size: once
V: TRBV13
J: TRBJ2-7
D: NA
DNA: NA
CDR3: CASSILEKGRYYEQYF

size: NA
V: TRBV30
J: TRBJ1-4
D: NA
DNA: TGTGCCTGGGGGGGTTATTCTCGGGACTCTCAGGGGGAAAAACTGTTTTTT
CDR3: CAWGGYSRDSQGEKLFF

size: NA
V: TRBV10-3
J: TRBJ1-1
D: NA
DNA: TGTGCCATCAGAGATGACACGCGGGCTTTCTTT
CDR3: CAIRDDTRAFF

size: NA
V: TRBV19
J: TRBJ1-5
D: NA
DNA: TGTGCCAGTTCCGGGACAATGAGCAATCAGCCCCAGCATTTT
CDR3: CASSGTMSNQPQHF

size: NA
V: TRBV19
J: TRBJ1-5
D: NA
DNA: TGTGCCAGTCGGGATTCCAATCAGCCCCAGCATTTT
CDR3: CASRDSNQPQHF

size: NA
V: TRBV7-2
J: TRBJ1-2
D: TRBD1
DNA: TGTGCCAGCAGCTCCACGACAGGGATGAGGGGCTACACCTTC
CDR3: CASSSTTGMRGYTF

size: NA
V: TRBV4-1
J: TRBJ1-5
D: NA
DNA: TGCGCCAGCAGCCAAGATCAAAGGGGCGGTGGGAATCAGCCCCAGCATTTT
CDR3: CASSQDQRGGGNQPQHF

size: NA
V: TRBV29-1
J: TRBJ1-1
D: NA
DNA: TGCAGCGTTGTGATCTTAGACACTGAAGCTTTCTTT
CDR3: CSVVILDTEAFF

size: NA
V: TRBV5-1
J: TRBJ1-1
D: TRBD1
DNA: TGCGCCAGCAGTTTTCAGGGGGGGACTGAAGCTTTCTTT
CDR3: CASSFQGGTEAFF

size: once
V: TRBV2
J: TRBJ1-2
D: TRBD1
DNA: TGTGCCAGCAGTGAGTCAGGGACAGACTATGGCTACACCTTC
CDR3: CASSESGTDYGYTF

size: NA
V: TRBV5-1
J: TRBJ1-6
D: NA
DNA: TGCGCCAGCAGCTTGGAGCTGGGGGCGGATTCACCCCTCCACTTT
CDR3: CASSLELGADSPLHF

size: NA
V: TRBV9
J: TRBJ2-1
D: NA
DNA: TGTGCCAGCAGCGTCACGAGCTCCTACAATGAGCAGTTCTTC
CDR3: CASSVTSSYNEQFF

size: NA
V: TRBV9
J: TRBJ2-5
D: NA
DNA: TGTGCCAGCAGCGCGAGTGGGAGCGAACGGGAGACCCAGTACTTC
CDR3: CASSASGSERETQYF

size: NA
V: TRBV2
J: TRBJ2-3
D: NA
DNA: TGTGCCAGCACCCCGGCAGATACGCAGTATTTT
CDR3: CASTPADTQYF

size: NA
V: TRBV2
J: TRBJ2-1
D: NA
DNA: TGTGCCAGCAGTGAACGACAGCCTTTATGGAATGAGCAGTTCTTC
CDR3: CASSERQPLWNEQFF

size: few
V: TRBV6-1
J: TRBJ1-5
D: TRBD1
DNA: TGTGCCAGCAGGCGGACAGGGAGCAATCAGCCCCAGCATTTT
CDR3: CASRRTGSNQPQHF

size: hyperexpanded
V: TRBV13
J: TRBJ1-2
D: NA
DNA: TGTGCCAGCAGCCTCCGACAGCGGTACCCCTACTTC
CDR3: CASSLRQRYPYF